These 3 T cell receptor beta chains came from one sample sequenced in a study of T cell responses to AZD1222 COVID-19 vaccine. This table comes from immunoSEQ multiplex PCR, and its TCRdb copy is limited to in-frame clones, with some not included. The table includes 120,000 to 150,000 clones, approximately 91% detected once. Sequenced here: peripheral blood, sampled 28 days after the second AZD1222 dose. These receptors came from an adult who received the AZD1222 COVID-19 vaccine.

V is TRBV9 and J is TRBJ1-1; 7 nucleotides agree with TRBD1. The CDR3 consists of 17 residues. CDR1 and CDR2 from the germline V gene are SGDLS and YYNGEE. The V segment lost 3 bases and the J segment 4 bases; nucleotides outside the gene matches: 15. The CDR3: CASSARPSGGHGTEAFF. The CDR3 DNA is TGTGCCAGCAGCGCGAGACCCTCAGGGGGTCATGGCACTGAAGCTTTCTTT. Full variable domain (rest looked up from reference TRBV9 and TRBJ1-1): DSGVTQTPKHLITATGQRVTLRCSPRSGDLSVYWYQQSLDQGLQFLIQYYNGEERAKGNILERFSAQQFPDLHSELNLSSLELGDSALYFCASSARPSGGHGTEAFFGQGTRLTVV.

This chain joins TRBV24-1 and TRBJ2-5; 11 bases agree with TRBD2. The CDR3 spans 15 residues. Germline loops: CDR1 KGHDR, CDR2 SFDVKD. The V segment lost 5 bases and the J segment 1 base; nucleotides outside the gene matches: 2. CDR3 protein: CATSAGTSGQETQYF. In nucleotides, the CDR3 is TGTGCCACCAGTGCCGGGACTAGCGGCCAAGAGACCCAGTACTTC.

The chain uses TRBV18 and TRBJ2-1; a weak D match, TRBD1 (6 bases). With 5 bases removed from V and 7 bases from J, the gap between germline ends came to 9 bases. The CDR3 totals 12 residues. Germline CDR1 is KGHSH and CDR2 is LQKENI. The CDR3 coding sequence is TGTGCCAGCTCAACGGGACAAAATGAGCAGTTCTTC. This codes for CASSTGQNEQFF.